What follows are 19 T cell receptor beta chains derived from one specimen sequenced in a study of cytomegalovirus exposure and HLA in healthy donors. The PCR contained 60 Vbeta and 13 Jbeta primers. Measured with immunoSEQ multiplex PCR; TCRdb has only the in-frame clones, and not every one. The sample carries 65,000 or so clones, 77% recorded once. The specimen was PBMCs. The source is a woman aged 40 to 50 in good health and CMV-seropositive.

This CDR3 reads CASSQHKGSNQPQHF. The CDR3 DNA follows: TGCGCCAGCAGCCAACATAAGGGGAGCAATCAGCCCCAGCATTTT. This chain connects TRBV4-3 to TRBJ1-5; tentative D call: TRBD1 (5 bases). The V and J ends lost 2 bases and 1 base respectively, with 9 bases between them. This CDR3 comprises 15 residues. Germline values: CDR1 LGHNA, CDR2 YSLEER.

The chain has TRBV5-4 and TRBJ2-3; 8 bases map to TRBD2. The CDR3 runs 15 residues. Germline CDR1 and CDR2: SGHNT and YYREEE (reference sequence). V shed 1 base and J 8 bases; nucleotides not matched to a gene: 9. CDR3 region: CASSLSRGGAGTQYF. The DNA of the CDR3 is TGTGCCAGCAGCTTGTCACGGGGGGGAGCTGGTACGCAGTATTTT. Drawing the rest from reference TRBV5-4 and TRBJ2-3, the complete variable domain is ETGVTQSPTHLIKTRGQQVTLRCSSQSGHNTVSWYQQALGQGPQFIFQYYREEENGRGNFPPRFSGLQFPNYSSELNVNALELDDSALYLCASSLSRGGAGTQYFGPGTRLTVL.

This clone was observed a single time. The chain carries TRBV4-3 and TRBJ2-5; 11 bases fit TRBD1. Near its end, the DNA agrees better with TRBJ2-7, so the J call may be wrong. The germline V gene has CDR1 LGHNA and CDR2 YSLEER. The CDR3 spans 15 residues. The CDR3 sequence is CASSPRTGGIYEQYF. The CDR3 coding sequence is TGCGCCAGCAGCCCGAGGACAGGGGGCATCTACGAGCAGTACTTC.

This chain uses TRBV19 with TRBJ1-4; maybe TRBD1 (5 bases). Deletions cut 5 bases from V and 8 bases from J, with 18 bases between. The CDR3 contains 15 residues. The germline gives CDR1 LNHDA, CDR2 SQIVND (reference sequence). Here the CDR3 DNA reads TGTGCCAGTAGTTGGTCCTCCGGGACTGGGGAAAAACTGTTTTTT. Encoded protein: CASSWSSGTGEKLFF.

V and J are TRBV5-1 and TRBJ2-3; 9 bases line up with TRBD1. Germline CDR1 and CDR2: SGHRS and YFSETQ. Trimming cost V 2 bases and J 5 bases; bases outside gene matches: 6. CDR3 size: 15 residues. CDR3 sequence reads: CASSFRTGEIDTQYF. In DNA, the CDR3 is TGCGCCAGCAGCTTTAGGACAGGGGAAATAGATACGCAGTATTTT.

J is TRBJ1-5 and V is TRBV19; 7 nucleotides line up with TRBD1. The CDR3 contains 14 residues. CDR1 LNHDA and CDR2 SQIVND come from the germline V gene (reference sequence). Unmatched junction bases numbered 8, after V lost 9 bases and J lost 3 bases. The CDR3 sequence is CASRDRAYNQPQHF. The CDR3 DNA is TGTGCCAGCAGAGACAGGGCCTACAATCAGCCCCAGCATTTT. Together with reference TRBV19 and TRBJ1-5, the CDR3 gives the full variable domain: DGGITQSPKYLFRKEGQNVTLSCEQNLNHDAMYWYRQDPGQGLRLIYYSQIVNDFQKGDIAEGYSVSREKKESFPLTVTSAQKNPTAFYLCASRDRAYNQPQHFGDGTRLSIL.

The sample holds a few counts of this clone. The chain couples TRBV14 to TRBJ2-1; 7 nucleotides align to TRBD1. Germline V gives CDR1 SGHDN, CDR2 FVKESK. V dropped 5 bases and J dropped 2; count of bases not matched to a gene: 6. There are 15 residues in the CDR3. CDR3 nucleotides: TGTGCCAGCAGCAAACAGGGGATGCCCTACAATGAGCAGTTCTTC. Translated: CASSKQGMPYNEQFF.

The chain combines TRBV5-1 with TRBJ2-7, with D possibly matching TRBD1 (5 bases). V was trimmed by 4 bases and J by 2 bases, leaving 13 bases between them. The CDR3 is 14 amino acids. Germline assignment: CDR1 SGHRS and CDR2 YFSETQ. Here the CDR3 reads CASSPPGATYEQYF. CDR3 bases: TGCGCCAGCAGCCCCCCTGGGGCGACCTACGAGCAGTACTTC.

The gene calls are TRBV2 and TRBJ1-4; D remains unclear. Between the trimmed V and J ends, which lost 1 base and 5 bases, there was a span of 8 bases. Per germline, CDR1 SNHLY and CDR2 FYNNEI. The CDR3 totals 14 residues. The DNA of the CDR3 is TGTGCCAGCAGTGAAGTGGCGGGAAATGAAAAACTGTTTTTT. Translation: CASSEVAGNEKLFF.

The gene calls are TRBV9 and TRBJ2-3; 8 bases fit TRBD2. CDR1 SGDLS and CDR2 YYNGEE come from the germline V gene. The CDR3 length is 17 residues. V dropped 3 bases and J dropped 1; count of bases not matched to a gene: 10. CDR3 sequence (DNA): TGTGCCAGCAGCGCTTTACATCTAGCGGGTGGCACAGATACGCAGTATTTT. Its translation: CASSALHLAGGTDTQYF.

The chain combines TRBV30 with TRBJ1-1; 9 bases fit TRBD1. Germline V gene data show CDR1 as GTSNPN and CDR2 as SVGIG (reference sequence). The CDR3 loop spans 14 amino acids. V gave up 1 base and J gave up 3 bases; unmatched junction bases: 3. The CDR3 DNA reads as TGTGCCTGGAGTGAGGGACAGGGCTACACTGAAGCTTTCTTT. Protein sequence: CAWSEGQGYTEAFF.

The J gene is TRBJ2-3, the V gene TRBV18, with TRBD2 matching over 8 bases. Unmatched junction bases numbered 4, after V lost 1 base and J lost 1 base. Germline V CDR1 and CDR2: KGHSH, LQKENI. CDR3 length: 16 residues. The CDR3 sequence is CASSPRSGGRTDTQYF. The CDR3 coding sequence is TGTGCCAGCTCACCACGAAGCGGGGGACGCACAGATACGCAGTATTTT.

This clone occurred once. The CDR3 is CASSLHRGSSYEQYF. The CDR3, as DNA: TGTGCCAGCAGTTTGCACAGGGGGAGCTCCTACGAGCAGTACTTC. The rearrangement joins TRBV27 to TRBJ2-7; 8 bases are shared with TRBD1. This CDR3 is 15 amino acids long. Losses at the gene ends were 3 bases for V and 0 bases for J; bases not matched to a gene: 4. Germline CDR1 reads MNHEY; CDR2 reads SMNVEV (reference sequence).

The sample holds a few counts of this clone. This chain joins TRBV12-5 and TRBJ2-3; TRBD1 might be the D (6 bases). Germline values: CDR1 LGHNT, CDR2 FRNRAP. There are 13 residues in the CDR3. Trimming left V 0 bases short and J 5 bases short, with 6 bases between. CDR3 region: CASGLVTGDTQYF. CDR3 coding DNA: TGTGCTAGTGGTTTGGTGACAGGAGATACGCAGTATTTT. The variable domain in full, completed from reference TRBV12-5 and TRBJ2-3, reads DARVTQTPRHKVTEMGQEVTMRCQPILGHNTVFWYRQTMMQGLELLAYFRNRAPLDDSGMPKDRFSAEMPDATLATLKIQPSEPRDSAVYFCASGLVTGDTQYFGPGTRLTVL.

The chain combines TRBV5-6 with TRBJ2-1, with a tentative D call TRBD2 (5 bases). V was shortened by 4 bases and J by 6 bases, with 20 bases between the two germline ends. The CDR3 covers 16 residues. The germline CDR1 and CDR2 sequences are SGHDT and YYEEEE. CDR3 nucleotides: TGTGCCAGCAGCCGAGCGGCTATTCTATTGGGCAATGAGCAGTTCTTC. Protein: CASSRAAILLGNEQFF.

The chain is built from TRBV4-3 and TRBJ1-3; D unresolved. This CDR3 comprises 18 residues. CDR1 and CDR2 from the germline V gene are LGHNA and YSLEER. V was cut by 4 bases and J by 0 bases, with 19 bases left in between. Here the CDR3 DNA reads TGCGCCAGCAGCCCAAGTCGGGCAGGAGGTTTCTCTGGAAACACCATATATTTT. This sequence encodes CASSPSRAGGFSGNTIYF.

V usage is TRBV30 and J usage is TRBJ2-7; possibly TRBD2 for D (6 bases). Trimming stripped 4 bases from V and 12 bases from J, with 16 bases between. The germline gives CDR1 GTSNPN, CDR2 SVGIG (reference sequence). The CDR3 loop spans 11 amino acids. The CDR3 DNA is TGTGCCTGGATTTGGGGGTCGGAGGGGTACTTC. This codes for CAWIWGSEGYF.

This clone appeared once. This chain uses TRBV6-1 with TRBJ1-3, with D possibly TRBD1 on 6 matching bases. This CDR3 spans 16 amino acids. V was clipped by 4 bases and J by 4 bases, with 17 bases between them. CDR1 is MNHNS and CDR2 is SASEGT in the germline V gene. Here the CDR3 DNA reads TGTGCCAGCAGTGCCCGTCGGGGGGCAGGAGGAAACACCATATATTTT. It yields the protein CASSARRGAGGNTIYF.

The J gene is TRBJ2-5, the V gene TRBV6-5; D is possibly TRBD1 (6 bases). V was pared by 0 bases and J by 7 bases, with 15 bases between. The germline V gene encodes CDR1 MNHEY and CDR2 SVGAGI. The CDR3 runs 15 residues. CDR3 bases: TGTGCCAGCAGTTACTCCGACAGGTCGCAGGGGACCCAGTACTTC. Its translation: CASSYSDRSQGTQYF.